Listed below are T cell receptor beta chains from one sample, sequenced in a study of cytotoxic CD8 clonotypes in ibrutinib-treated CLL. Repertoires were generated with immunoSEQ multiplex PCR, while TCRdb's copy carries only in-frame clones and drops some. This sample has approximately 340,000 clones, with under 70% found just once. Source: PBMCs, taken after 36 months of ibrutinib treatment. The receptors come from a human donor with chronic lymphocytic leukemia. Both conserved end residues are part of each CDR3. A D gene is named only where the DNA matches it firmly. Where a row states a size, it is once, few, many or the class of an expanded clone; other rows omit it.

j_gene: TRBJ2-6; abundance: .; d_gene: .; v_gene: TRBV10-3; CDR3nt: TGTGCCATCAGTGGGACTGCAGCTGGGGCCAACGTCCTGACTTTC; CDR3aa: CAISGTAAGANVLTF
j_gene: TRBJ2-2; abundance: once; d_gene: .; v_gene: TRBV4-1; CDR3nt: TGCGCCAGCAGCCAATTCGGGACTTACGCGAACACCGGGGAGCTGTTTTTT; CDR3aa: CASSQFGTYANTGELFF
j_gene: TRBJ2-7; abundance: .; d_gene: .; v_gene: TRBV29-1; CDR3nt: TGCAGCGTCTGTCCCAGCGAGAGCAACGAGCAGTACTTC; CDR3aa: CSVCPSESNEQYF
j_gene: TRBJ1-6; abundance: .; d_gene: TRBD1; v_gene: TRBV5-5; CDR3nt: TGTGCCAGCAGACACGCGTTAAGGGGGCTTATAGCCTCACCCCTCCACTTT; CDR3aa: CASRHALRGLIASPLHF
j_gene: TRBJ1-6; abundance: few; d_gene: .; v_gene: TRBV6-1; CDR3nt: TGTGCCAGCAGTGAAGCGCATAACTATAATTCACCCCTCCACTTT; CDR3aa: CASSEAHNYNSPLHF
j_gene: TRBJ1-2; abundance: .; d_gene: TRBD1; v_gene: TRBV18; CDR3nt: TGTGCCAGCTCACCTGGGACAGGGGGCTCTGGTGGCTACACCTTC; CDR3aa: CASSPGTGGSGGYTF
j_gene: TRBJ2-5; abundance: .; d_gene: .; v_gene: TRBV7-9; CDR3nt: TGTGCCAGCGGCAGGGGAGGCCAAGAGACCCAGTACTTC; CDR3aa: CASGRGGQETQYF
j_gene: TRBJ2-7; abundance: .; d_gene: .; v_gene: TRBV4-1; CDR3nt: TGCGCCAGCAGCCAAACCTGGACCGAGGAGCAGTACTTC; CDR3aa: CASSQTWTEEQYF
j_gene: TRBJ2-3; abundance: .; d_gene: .; v_gene: TRBV5-6; CDR3nt: TGTGCCAGCAGCTTGGGACAGCGAGACACAGATACGCAGTATTTT; CDR3aa: CASSLGQRDTDTQYF
j_gene: TRBJ1-5; abundance: .; d_gene: TRBD1; v_gene: TRBV5-6; CDR3nt: TGTGCCAGCAGCTTGCAACAGGGGAGGGGGTATAGCAATCAGCCCCAGCATTTT; CDR3aa: CASSLQQGRGYSNQPQHF
j_gene: TRBJ1-5; abundance: .; d_gene: .; v_gene: TRBV7-8; CDR3nt: TGTGCCAGCAGCTTAAACCGTGACAGCCAGCCCCAGCATTTT; CDR3aa: CASSLNRDSQPQHF
j_gene: TRBJ1-4; abundance: .; d_gene: TRBD1; v_gene: TRBV5-1; CDR3nt: TGCGCCAGCAGCACGGGACAGTTTAATGAAAAACTGTTTTTT; CDR3aa: CASSTGQFNEKLFF
j_gene: TRBJ1-2; abundance: .; d_gene: .; v_gene: TRBV18; CDR3nt: TGTGCCAGCTCACCACCGGCAGGCCTCGGCTATGGCTACACCTTC; CDR3aa: CASSPPAGLGYGYTF
j_gene: TRBJ2-7; abundance: few; d_gene: TRBD1; v_gene: TRBV5-1; CDR3nt: TGCGCCAGCAGCCCCCCCGACAGGGGCCCCCTGCCTACTTCCCCCTACGAGCAGTACTTC; CDR3aa: CASSPPDRGPLPTSPYEQYF
j_gene: TRBJ2-1; abundance: .; d_gene: TRBD2; v_gene: TRBV4-2; CDR3nt: TGTGCCAGCAGCCTATTAGCGGGGGGCGGATACAATGAGCAGTTCTTC; CDR3aa: CASSLLAGGGYNEQFF
j_gene: TRBJ1-4; abundance: .; d_gene: TRBD1; v_gene: TRBV29-1; CDR3nt: TGCAGCGTGCGCGGGACAGCCTATAATGAAAAACTGTTTTTT; CDR3aa: CSVRGTAYNEKLFF
j_gene: TRBJ2-1; abundance: .; d_gene: TRBD2; v_gene: TRBV7-2; CDR3nt: TGTGCCAGCAGCTTCCCGGTAGGACTAGCCGGGAGCAATGAGCAGTTCTTC; CDR3aa: CASSFPVGLAGSNEQFF
j_gene: TRBJ1-1; abundance: few; d_gene: .; v_gene: TRBV2; CDR3nt: TGTGCCAGCATCCACAGTAACCGGGACACTGAAGCTTTCTTT; CDR3aa: CASIHSNRDTEAFF
j_gene: TRBJ2-7; abundance: .; d_gene: .; v_gene: TRBV5-1; CDR3nt: TGCGCCAGCCCTGACAGGGAGGCCTACGAGCAGTACTTC; CDR3aa: CASPDREAYEQYF
j_gene: TRBJ2-5; abundance: .; d_gene: .; v_gene: TRBV11-2; CDR3nt: TGTGCCAGCAGCTTAGAATACGCGGTTAAGTACCAAGAGACCCAGTACTTC; CDR3aa: CASSLEYAVKYQETQYF
j_gene: TRBJ1-2; abundance: .; d_gene: .; v_gene: TRBV4-2; CDR3nt: TGTGCCAGCAGCCAAGGTGGTGGGGCCTATGGCTACACCTTC; CDR3aa: CASSQGGGAYGYTF
j_gene: TRBJ1-6; abundance: once; d_gene: .; v_gene: TRBV11-2; CDR3nt: TGTGCCAGCAGCACCGAGGCCCGAACACCCCTCCACTTT; CDR3aa: CASSTEARTPLHF
j_gene: TRBJ1-1; abundance: .; d_gene: TRBD1; v_gene: TRBV11-2; CDR3nt: TGTGCCAGCAGCCGAGACAGGGGAGCTTTCTTT; CDR3aa: CASSRDRGAFF
j_gene: TRBJ1-2; abundance: .; d_gene: TRBD1; v_gene: TRBV6-1; CDR3nt: TGTGCCAGCACCAAGGGGGCAGGGAGCTATGGCTACACCTTC; CDR3aa: CASTKGAGSYGYTF
j_gene: TRBJ1-5; abundance: once; d_gene: TRBD1; v_gene: TRBV7-6; CDR3nt: TGTGCCAGCAGCTTAGCTCCGGGACAGGGCCCTCAGCCCCAGCATTTT; CDR3aa: CASSLAPGQGPQPQHF
j_gene: TRBJ2-7; abundance: .; d_gene: .; v_gene: TRBV10-3; CDR3nt: TGTGCCATCAGTGGGACAGGGAGGGACTTCCCCTACGAGCAGTACTTC; CDR3aa: CAISGTGRDFPYEQYF
j_gene: TRBJ2-7; abundance: once; d_gene: .; v_gene: TRBV2; CDR3nt: TGTGCCAGCAGCTTTTTTTACGGCTACGAGCAGTACTTC; CDR3aa: CASSFFYGYEQYF
j_gene: TRBJ2-5; abundance: .; d_gene: TRBD1; v_gene: TRBV2; CDR3nt: TGTGCCAGCAGTGAAATAGGACAGGGGGGGCAAGAGACCCAGTACTTC; CDR3aa: CASSEIGQGGQETQYF
j_gene: TRBJ1-4; abundance: .; d_gene: .; v_gene: TRBV6-5; CDR3nt: TGTGCCAGCAGTTCAACGGGGGCTGAAAAACTGTTTTTT; CDR3aa: CASSSTGAEKLFF
j_gene: TRBJ1-2; abundance: .; d_gene: .; v_gene: TRBV27; CDR3nt: TGTGCCAGCAGTTTGACCTCGGGCTATGGCTACACCTTC; CDR3aa: CASSLTSGYGYTF
j_gene: TRBJ1-1; abundance: .; d_gene: TRBD1; v_gene: TRBV2; CDR3nt: TGTGCCAGCAGTGAACCCCCGGGACAGTCAATGAACACTGAAGCTTTCTTT; CDR3aa: CASSEPPGQSMNTEAFF
j_gene: TRBJ1-1; abundance: .; d_gene: .; v_gene: TRBV10-3; CDR3nt: TGTGCCATCAGTGAGTCGATGGGGAGCACTGAAGCTTTCTTT; CDR3aa: CAISESMGSTEAFF
j_gene: TRBJ2-7; abundance: .; d_gene: .; v_gene: TRBV10-1; CDR3nt: TGCGCCAGCAACCTAGGGACGGATAGTTGCTCCTACGAGCAGTACTTC; CDR3aa: CASNLGTDSCSYEQYF
j_gene: TRBJ1-2; abundance: few; d_gene: TRBD1; v_gene: TRBV5-6; CDR3nt: TGTGCCAGCAGCGCCCAGGAACAGGGGAAGTACTATGGCTACACCTTC; CDR3aa: CASSAQEQGKYYGYTF
j_gene: TRBJ1-5; abundance: few; d_gene: .; v_gene: TRBV7-3; CDR3nt: TGTGCCAGCAGAGAGAAGGGCATCAATCAGCCCCAGCATTTT; CDR3aa: CASREKGINQPQHF
j_gene: TRBJ2-2; abundance: .; d_gene: TRBD2; v_gene: TRBV29-1; CDR3nt: TGCAGCGCGCAGCGGGGCTTGAACACCGGGGAGCTGTTTTTT; CDR3aa: CSAQRGLNTGELFF
j_gene: TRBJ2-1; abundance: .; d_gene: TRBD1; v_gene: TRBV27; CDR3nt: TGTGCCAGCAGTTTCGGCGGGACAGGGGTCAATGAGCAGTTCTTC; CDR3aa: CASSFGGTGVNEQFF
j_gene: TRBJ2-5; abundance: once; d_gene: TRBD1; v_gene: TRBV11-2; CDR3nt: TGTGCCAGCAGCCCCTACAGGGGGTCGGAGGAGACCCAGTACTTC; CDR3aa: CASSPYRGSEETQYF
j_gene: TRBJ1-6; abundance: .; d_gene: .; v_gene: TRBV5-6; CDR3nt: TGTGCCAGCAGCGTCAGTGATTCACCCCTCCACTTT; CDR3aa: CASSVSDSPLHF
j_gene: TRBJ1-2; abundance: .; d_gene: TRBD1; v_gene: TRBV2; CDR3nt: TGTGCCAGCAGGGACAGGGGAAGATATGGCTACACCTTC; CDR3aa: CASRDRGRYGYTF
j_gene: TRBJ2-5; abundance: .; d_gene: TRBD2; v_gene: TRBV4-1; CDR3nt: TGCGCCAGCAGCCAGACTAGCGACGGGGCGACCCAGTACTTC; CDR3aa: CASSQTSDGATQYF